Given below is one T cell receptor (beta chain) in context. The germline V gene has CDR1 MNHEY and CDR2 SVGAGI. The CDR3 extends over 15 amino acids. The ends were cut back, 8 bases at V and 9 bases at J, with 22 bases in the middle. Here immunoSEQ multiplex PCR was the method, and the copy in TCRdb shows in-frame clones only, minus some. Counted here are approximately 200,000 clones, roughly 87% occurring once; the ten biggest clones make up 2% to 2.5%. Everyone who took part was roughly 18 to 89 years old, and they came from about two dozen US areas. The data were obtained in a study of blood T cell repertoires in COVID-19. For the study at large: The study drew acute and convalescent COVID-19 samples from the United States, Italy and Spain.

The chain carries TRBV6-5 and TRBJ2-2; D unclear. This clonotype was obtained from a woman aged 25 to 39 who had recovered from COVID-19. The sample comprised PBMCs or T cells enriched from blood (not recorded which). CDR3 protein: CASRSLTVAARELFF. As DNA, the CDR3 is TGTGCCAGCCGGAGTCTGACCGTGGCTGCCCGGGAGCTGTTTTTT.